The clone carrying this T cell receptor beta chain occurred a few times. The entry originates in a study of T cells after yellow fever vaccination. This CDR3 comprises 12 residues. The germline CDR1 and CDR2 sequences are LGHDT and YNNKEL (reference sequence). Trimming removed 3 bases from V and 10 bases from J, with 10 bases in between. Using its own MiXCR run on the 5' RACE reads, TCRdb lists one record per CDR3 protein. This table has under 500,000 distinct CDR3 sequences, 18% appearing once. V usage is TRBV3-1 and J usage is TRBJ2-1; D uncertain. The clonotype was recovered from a man between 18 and 29 years old who received the YFV17D yellow fever vaccine. This specimen was PBMCs, taken before the yellow fever booster vaccination. In nucleotides, the CDR3 is TGTGCCAGCAGCCAGATCTCCCGGGAGCAGTTCTTC. This gives the protein CASSQISREQFF.